Below are 26 T cell receptor beta chains sequenced from a single sample in a study of T cell responses to AZD1222 COVID-19 vaccine. Profiled with immunoSEQ multiplex PCR; TCRdb holds only in-frame clones, not every one. The data contain roughly 86,000 clones, roughly nine tenths of them seen just once; the ten biggest clones take up roughly 29%. Sequences were derived from peripheral blood, sampled on day 0 of AZD1222 vaccination. These TCRs come from an adult in good health.

This chain uses TRBV29-1 with TRBJ1-5, with D possibly being TRBD1 (6 bases). Trimming removed 4 bases from V and 6 bases from J, with 10 bases in between. The CDR3 totals 12 residues. Germline CDR1 reads SQVTM; CDR2 reads ANQGSEA. CDR3 loop: CSVAGEGQPQHF. Written as DNA, the CDR3 is TGCAGCGTTGCAGGGGAGGGTCAGCCCCAGCATTTT.

The chain carries TRBV4-1 and TRBJ2-1; D not certain. V was shortened by 3 bases and J by 5 bases, with 11 bases between the two germline ends. CDR3 length: 14 amino acids. Germline lookup yields CDR1 MGHRA and CDR2 YSYEKL. CDR3 in DNA: TGCGCCAGCAGCCAGGGTCAGAGAGACAATGAGCAGTTCTTC. As protein: CASSQGQRDNEQFF.

The V gene is TRBV7-9, the J gene TRBJ1-3; 7 nucleotides match TRBD1. Germline values: CDR1 SEHNR, CDR2 FQNEAQ (reference sequence). Trimming cost V 3 bases and J 0 bases; bases outside gene matches: 8. There are 17 residues in the CDR3. The CDR3 nucleotides read TGTGCCAGCAGCTTTACCGGGACAGACTTCTCTGGAAACACCATATATTTT. It specifies CASSFTGTDFSGNTIYF.

The gene calls are TRBV7-9 and TRBJ1-3; D is uncertain. V lost 8 bases and J lost 0, with 11 bases in between. Germline lookup yields CDR1 SEHNR and CDR2 FQNEAQ (reference sequence). The CDR3 length is 14 residues. In DNA, the CDR3 is TGTGCCAGCCATCCCGTTTTCTCTGGAAACACCATATATTTT. Its protein is CASHPVFSGNTIYF.

The V and J genes are TRBV11-2 and TRBJ2-1; TRBD2 matches 7 bases. V lost 4 bases and J lost 9; bases outside the gene matches: 15. Germline CDR1 is SGHAT and CDR2 is FQNNGV. This CDR3 is built from 16 residues. The CDR3 is CASSSGTIYFYGEQFF. The DNA of the CDR3 is TGTGCCAGCAGCTCCGGGACTATTTATTTTTATGGTGAGCAGTTCTTC.

V and J are TRBV27 and TRBJ1-6; possible D gene TRBD1, 5 bases. Trimming stripped 5 bases from V and 10 bases from J, with 18 bases between. This CDR3 has 15 amino acids. The germline V gene encodes CDR1 MNHEY and CDR2 SMNVEV (reference sequence). CDR3 sequence reads: CASSLSPGLLSPLHF. CDR3 coding DNA: TGTGCCAGCAGTCTCTCCCCGGGACTACTATCACCCCTCCACTTT.

The V call is TRBV5-1, the J call TRBJ2-5, with 7 bases lining up with TRBD2. This CDR3 region has 16 residues. Germline V CDR1 and CDR2: SGHRS, YFSETQ. Trimming removed 1 base from V and 5 bases from J; junction bases left unmatched: 11. The CDR3 DNA is TGCGCCAGCAGCTTGAATGCCGGGGGAGGGGAGGAGACCCAGTACTTC. This encodes CASSLNAGGGEETQYF.

This rearrangement joins TRBV28 to TRBJ1-2, with D unresolved. The CDR3 spans 15 residues. CDR1 and CDR2 from the germline V gene are MDHEN and SYDVKM. V lost 2 bases, J lost 0 bases, and 10 bases lay in between. CDR3 DNA: TGTGCCAGCAGTTTAAGTGGTGTCCCTAACTATGGCTACACCTTC. Amino acids: CASSLSGVPNYGYTF.

The V and J genes are TRBV3-1 (or the pseudogene TRBV3-2) and TRBJ2-7; 13 positions agree with TRBD2. The V gene's germline CDR1 is LGHDT and CDR2 YNNKEL (reference sequence). J lost 0 bases, V lost 0 bases, and 14 bases had no gene match. This CDR3 spans 21 amino acids. The CDR3 protein is CASSQEQRTSGGLASSYEQYF. The CDR3 nucleotides read TGTGCCAGCAGCCAAGAGCAAAGGACTAGCGGGGGTCTTGCGAGCTCCTACGAGCAGTACTTC.

This chain joins TRBV11-2 and TRBJ2-7; no reliable D call. V shed 1 base and J shed 5 bases, with 6 bases lying between them. This CDR3 comprises 12 residues. CDR1 and CDR2 from the germline V gene are SGHAT and FQNNGV. CDR3: CASSLVEDEQYF. The CDR3 DNA follows: TGTGCCAGCAGCTTAGTCGAAGACGAGCAGTACTTC.

The rearrangement links TRBV28 to TRBJ1-1; maybe TRBD1 (6 bases). Deletions cut 5 bases from V and 7 bases from J, with 14 bases between. This CDR3 has 13 amino acids. CDR1 MDHEN and CDR2 SYDVKM come from the germline V gene. The CDR3 loop is CASSLTGTGEAFF. For the CDR3, the DNA is TGTGCCAGCAGTCTCACAGGGACCGGTGAAGCTTTCTTT.

The genes are TRBV11-1 and TRBJ2-2, with 8 nucleotides matching TRBD1. This CDR3 is built from 16 residues. Germline V gene sequence: CDR1 SGHAT, CDR2 FQDESV (reference sequence). V was clipped by 3 bases and J by 4 bases; unmatched bases: 7. The DNA for the CDR3 is TGTGCCAGCAGCTTCCAGGACAGGGAACTCACCGGGGAGCTGTTTTTT. Protein: CASSFQDRELTGELFF.

This clone was counted only a few times. The rearrangement joins TRBV12-3 or TRBV12-4 to TRBJ2-3; D not certain. This CDR3 spans 12 amino acids. V lost 8 bases to trimming and J lost 6 bases, with 12 bases between them. CDR3 coding DNA: TGTGCCAGCGTATCCGGTGGGGATACGCAGTATTTT. Its protein product is CASVSGGDTQYF.

This chain joins TRBV4-2 and TRBJ2-1; no definite D call. This CDR3 is 14 amino acids long. The germline V and J ends were trimmed by 0 bases and 9 bases, with 12 bases remaining between them. Germline V gene data show CDR1 as LGHNA and CDR2 as YNFKEQ. The CDR3 coding sequence is TGTGCCAGCAGCCAAGATGGGTTTGGCTCTGAGCAGTTCTTC. Protein: CASSQDGFGSEQFF.

This clone showed up just once. This rearrangement joins TRBV5-1 to TRBJ2-1; 11 bases map to TRBD1. Trimming at V came to 7 bases and at J to 9 bases, leaving 3 bases not matched to a gene. Germline CDR1 is SGHRS and CDR2 is YFSETQ. The CDR3 is made up of 12 amino acids. The DNA for the CDR3 is TGCGCCAGCCCGGGACAGGGGGGTGAGCAGTTCTTC. This gives the protein CASPGQGGEQFF.

The rearrangement links TRBV6-5 to TRBJ2-7; 8 bases align to TRBD1. This CDR3 comprises 15 residues. Germline loops: CDR1 MNHEY, CDR2 SVGAGI. The V segment lost 7 bases and the J segment 1 base; nucleotides outside the gene matches: 9. CDR3 protein: CASTFGQGISYEQYF. The CDR3 DNA follows: TGTGCCAGCACCTTCGGACAGGGTATATCCTACGAGCAGTACTTC.

Relative to its sample, this clone is hyperexpanded (1% or more). Other DNA sequences from this sample encode an identical CDR3 as well. The chain links TRBV9 to TRBJ1-1; no definite D call. Germline V lookup: CDR1 SGDLS, CDR2 YYNGEE. CDR3 length: 12 amino acids. The V end lost 7 bases, the J end lost 1 base, and 8 bases lay between the germline ends. The chain's CDR3 is CASVGENTEAFF. Written as DNA, the CDR3 is TGTGCCAGCGTTGGAGAGAACACTGAAGCTTTCTTT.

The CDR3 coding sequence is TGTGCCAGTGAGGGAGATGGCTACACCTTC. It codes for CASEGDGYTF. The V call is TRBV19, the J call TRBJ1-2; no reliable D call. CDR3 length: 10 residues. With 8 bases removed from V and 6 bases from J, the gap between germline ends came to 7 bases. Per the germline V gene, CDR1 is LNHDA and CDR2 is SQIVND (reference sequence).

The genes are TRBV10-3 and TRBJ1-1; 7 bases are a match to TRBD1. CDR1 ENHRY and CDR2 SYGVKD come from the germline V gene. The CDR3 extends over 16 amino acids. V lost 0 bases and J lost 0; bases outside the gene matches: 4. The DNA of the CDR3 is TGTGCCATCAGTGAGTCGAGGGGACAGTTGAACACTGAAGCTTTCTTT. Encoded protein: CAISESRGQLNTEAFF.

The chain carries TRBV28 and TRBJ2-1; D is unclear. Germline values: CDR1 MDHEN, CDR2 SYDVKM. This CDR3 spans 12 amino acids. V was clipped by 3 bases and J by 8 bases, with 8 bases between them. CDR3 sequence (DNA): TGTGCCAGCAGTTTTCCGGGTGATGAGCAGTTCTTC. It translates to CASSFPGDEQFF.

A single count supports this clone. V usage is TRBV27 and J usage is TRBJ2-3; TRBD2 aligns across 11 bases. Germline V gene lookup returns CDR1 MNHEY and CDR2 SMNVEV (reference sequence). The CDR3 covers 16 residues. The V and J ends lost 2 bases and 3 bases, in that order; junction bases with no gene match: 4. The CDR3 here is CASSLASGRMTDTQYF. DNA of the CDR3: TGTGCCAGCAGTTTAGCTAGCGGGAGGATGACAGATACGCAGTATTTT.

The V gene is TRBV28, the J gene TRBJ1-1; 9 bases fit TRBD1. There are 14 residues in the CDR3. V shed 6 bases, J shed 8 bases, and the junction held 10 bases outside the gene matches. Per the germline V gene, CDR1 is MDHEN and CDR2 is SYDVKM. DNA of the CDR3: TGTGCCAGCAGAAGGACAGGGGAACCCCGCGAAGCTTTCTTT. Translation: CASRRTGEPREAFF.

The chain carries TRBV7-2 and TRBJ1-5; 7 bases align to TRBD1. Per the germline V gene, CDR1 is SGHTA and CDR2 is FQGNSA. V dropped 5 bases and J dropped 3; count of bases not matched to a gene: 10. This CDR3 comprises 16 residues. The CDR3, as DNA: TGTGCCAGCAGCCCATCCGGACAGGTTCACAATCAGCCCCAGCATTTT. This encodes CASSPSGQVHNQPQHF. Full variable domain (rest looked up from reference TRBV7-2 and TRBJ1-5): GAGVSQSPSNKVTEKGKDVELRCDPISGHTALYWYRQSLGQGLEFLIYFQGNSAPDKSGLPSDRFSAERTGGSVSTLTIQRTQQEDSAVYLCASSPSGQVHNQPQHFGDGTRLSIL.

The CDR3 loop reads CASSQGSEAFF. The CDR3 DNA reads TGTGCCAGCAGTCAAGGGTCTGAAGCTTTCTTT. V is TRBV7-6 and J is TRBJ1-1; D is unresolved. CDR1 is SGHVS and CDR2 is FNYEAQ in the germline V gene. Deletions cut 6 bases from V and 6 bases from J, with 8 bases between. The CDR3 loop spans 11 amino acids.

This clone appeared a single time. This rearrangement joins TRBV28 to TRBJ1-6; D call uncertain. Trimming shortened V by 1 base and J by 6 bases, and 13 bases separated the two germline ends. The CDR3 contains 16 residues. The germline CDR1 and CDR2 sequences are MDHEN and SYDVKM. CDR3 in DNA: TGTGCCAGCAGTTTATCCGGTTTGACCCTTAATTCACCCCTCCACTTT. Protein product: CASSLSGLTLNSPLHF.

The J gene is TRBJ1-2, the V gene TRBV28, with 9 bases that match TRBD1. The V gene's germline CDR1 is MDHEN and CDR2 SYDVKM. The CDR3 runs to 14 residues. With V trimmed by 2 bases and J by 8 bases, 6 bases remained unmatched. The CDR3 reads CASSLGGQGQGYTF. The CDR3 DNA reads as TGTGCCAGCAGTTTAGGGGGACAGGGTCAAGGCTACACCTTC.